In this sample, the clone carrying this T cell receptor (beta chain) turned up once. Naive CD8 cells lacked CD45RO, underwent positive selection for CCR7 and left out terminally differentiated effector memory CD45RA+ cells. The sample belongs to a study of shared clonotypes between healthy human individuals. Overall study: Each donor's CD4 naive and CD4 memory cells filled three plates apiece, CD8 naive two, and CD8 memory one.

Sequencing used immunoSEQ multiplex PCR; TCRdb keeps in-frame clones, though not all of them. The table includes hundreds of thousands of clones, about 96% detected once. Germline loops: CDR1 MGHRA, CDR2 YSYEKL. The V gene lost 5 bases and the J gene lost 0 bases, with 14 bases spanning the gap. This CDR3 is 15 amino acids long. The sequencing input was naive CD8+ T cells sorted from blood. The gene calls are TRBV4-1 and TRBJ2-7, with D possibly being TRBD2 (5 bases). This clonotype originated in a woman aged 25 to 39 in good health. CDR3 sequence: CASSYSAGLSYEQYF. In nucleotides, the CDR3 is TGCGCCAGCAGCTATTCGGCGGGTCTCTCCTACGAGCAGTACTTC.